The 11 T cell receptor beta chains presented below share a single source sample, sequenced in a study of blood T cell repertoires in COVID-19. The assay was immunoSEQ multiplex PCR, and TCRdb's table has in-frame clones only and misses some. Among around 90,000 clones listed, over 70% were seen once. Sequencing input: peripheral blood. The origin of the receptors is a human donor in a cohort sampled during active COVID-19.

This clone was detected only once. V is TRBV24-1 and J is TRBJ2-1; D possibly corresponds to TRBD2 (6 bases). Germline-derived CDR1 and CDR2 are KGHDR and SFDVKD. The CDR3 sequence is 12 residues long. V lost 4 bases to trimming and J lost 10 bases, with 10 bases between them. The CDR3: CATSDQGLEQFF. CDR3 DNA: TGTGCCACCAGTGACCAGGGACTCGAGCAGTTCTTC.

The V gene is TRBV7-2, the J gene TRBJ1-1; no reliable D call. The CDR3 sequence is 12 residues long. Between the trimmed V and J ends, which lost 4 bases and 10 bases, there was a span of 13 bases. From germline, CDR1 is SGHTA and CDR2 FQGNSA. The DNA for the CDR3 is TGTGCCAGCAGCTCTAGATTCGCGGGAGCTTTCTTT. As protein: CASSSRFAGAFF.

V gene TRBV30 combines with J gene TRBJ2-7; tentative D call: TRBD1 (6 bases). The germline CDR1 and CDR2 sequences are GTSNPN and SVGIG (reference sequence). V was clipped by 5 bases and J by 0 bases, with 17 bases between them. CDR3 length: 15 residues. The CDR3 sequence: CAWWGPGESSYEQYF. The DNA of the CDR3 is TGTGCCTGGTGGGGGCCAGGGGAGAGCTCCTACGAGCAGTACTTC. Filled out from reference TRBV30 and TRBJ2-7, the complete variable domain reads SQTIHQWPATLVQPVGSPLSLECTVEGTSNPNLYWYRQAAGRGLQLLFYSVGIGQISSEVPQNLSASRPQDRQFILSSKKLLLSDSGFYLCAWWGPGESSYEQYFGPGTRLTVT.

This rearrangement joins TRBV28 to TRBJ2-7, with D possibly matching TRBD1 (5 bases). The germline gives CDR1 MDHEN, CDR2 SYDVKM. This CDR3 has 12 residues. V gave up 6 bases and J gave up 4 bases, with 10 bases separating them. CDR3 amino acids: CASSYSGYEQYF. The CDR3 DNA reads TGTGCCAGCAGCTATTCAGGGTACGAGCAGTACTTC.

V gene TRBV6-5 combines with J gene TRBJ2-6, with a weak D call TRBD1 (6 bases). The V gene lost 4 bases and the J gene lost 9 bases, with 13 bases spanning the gap. Germline V gene data show CDR1 as MNHEY and CDR2 as SVGAGI. The length of the CDR3 is 14 residues. The CDR3: CASSLRQAVNVLTF. The CDR3 DNA is TGTGCCAGCAGTTTAAGACAGGCGGTCAACGTCCTGACTTTC.

The chain couples TRBV11-2 to TRBJ2-7; D is perhaps TRBD1 (5 bases). CDR1 is SGHAT and CDR2 is FQNNGV in the germline V gene. V was clipped by 5 bases and J by 0 bases, with 14 bases between them. CDR3 length equals 15 residues. In DNA form, the CDR3 reads TGTGCCAGCAGCCCCCGGAACAGGAGCTCCTACGAGCAGTACTTC. Residues: CASSPRNRSSYEQYF.

J is TRBJ2-2 and V is TRBV5-1; 8 nucleotides match TRBD2. Germline V gene data show CDR1 as SGHRS and CDR2 as YFSETQ. CDR3 size: 16 residues. With 7 bases clipped from V and 0 bases from J, the junction kept 8 bases outside the gene matches. The CDR3 DNA is TGCGCCAGCCGCGCCCGGACTAGCACGAACACCGGGGAGCTGTTTTTT. Translated: CASRARTSTNTGELFF.

The genes are TRBV5-8 and TRBJ1-5; 12 bases match TRBD1. Germline lookup yields CDR1 SGHTS and CDR2 YDEGEE. The J segment lost 5 bases and the V segment lost 4 bases, leaving 4 bases of the junction unmatched. The CDR3 spans 15 residues. Written as DNA, the CDR3 is TGTGCCAGCAGCCGTGGGACAGGGGGCGATCAGCCCCAGCATTTT. Translated: CASSRGTGGDQPQHF.

This clone was counted a few times. V usage is TRBV18 and J usage is TRBJ1-4, with 10 positions matching TRBD1. The CDR3 runs to 14 residues. The junction had 3 bases not matched to a gene; V was cut back by 3 bases and J by 8 bases. Germline V CDR1 and CDR2: KGHSH, LQKENI. CDR3 sequence (DNA): TGTGCCAGCTCACCCGGACAGGGGGACGAAAAACTGTTTTTT. It yields the protein CASSPGQGDEKLFF.

The V call is TRBV27, the J call TRBJ2-7; D might be TRBD1 (6 bases). V gave up 0 bases and J gave up 2 bases, with 17 bases separating them. The CDR3 runs to 17 residues. The germline V gene encodes CDR1 MNHEY and CDR2 SMNVEV (reference sequence). The CDR3 DNA sequence: TGTGCCAGCAGTTTATCCCCCCTCCAACAGGGCCCCTACGAGCAGTACTTC. Its protein is CASSLSPLQQGPYEQYF.

The chain recombines TRBV6-5 with TRBJ1-4; no reliable D call. Per germline, CDR1 MNHEY and CDR2 SVGAGI. Trimming took 4 bases from V and 8 from J, leaving 14 bases between them. The length of the CDR3 is 14 residues. The CDR3 loop is CASSSPSTREKLFF. In DNA form, the CDR3 reads TGTGCCAGCAGTTCCCCGAGTACGAGGGAAAAACTGTTTTTT.